This TCR beta chain was found in a study of blood T cells in healthy people across ages. The CDR3 is 15 residues long. V was pared by 5 bases and J by 6 bases, with 21 bases between. Germline values: CDR1 DFQATT, CDR2 SNEGSKA (reference sequence). For the second PCR, which ran for roughly 6 to 12 cycles, a sample-barcoded 5' primer and a J-beta primer mix were used. TCRdb analysed the 5' RACE reads with MiXCR anew, one entry per CDR3 protein. In the table there are about 780,000 distinct CDR3 sequences, about 62% of which are singletons. Sequenced sample: blood. The rearrangement links TRBV20-1 to TRBJ2-3; D may match TRBD1 or TRBD2 (5 bases each). This TCR was recovered from a man aged 30 to 39 in good health. This CDR3 is CSALVPGTLGDTQYF. Here the CDR3 DNA reads TGCAGTGCTTTAGTCCCCGGGACCCTCGGTGATACGCAGTATTTT.